This T cell receptor (beta chain) is drawn from a study of CD8+ T cells in alopecia areata. Trimming took 4 bases from V and 7 from J, leaving 14 bases between them. Germline V gives CDR1 SGDLS, CDR2 YYNGEE. The CDR3 length is 13 residues. Treatment reported: oral pan-JAK inhibitor, 5-10 mg twice daily. Alopecia areata patients provided lesional scalp punch biopsies and peripheral blood, both collected for the study. cDNA serving as the sequencing template came from extracted, reverse transcribed RNA. The assay was immunoSEQ multiplex PCR, and TCRdb's table has in-frame clones only and misses some. This sample yields some 150,000 clones, of which roughly 50% are seen a single time; 16% belongs to the top ten. Study results and limitations: Mice showed TCR sharing more clearly than patients did, possibly owing to HLA. During tofacitinib treatment, many expanded lesional clones remained in scalp and blood. Researchers report lesional scalp, most notably alopecia totalis/universalis, outstripped normal scalp in clonality.

Concerning this clone: Its cognate antigen is unknown.

The receptor was isolated from a human donor with alopecia areata. The genes are TRBV9 and TRBJ1-2; perhaps TRBD1 as D (5 bases). This specimen consisted of CD4+ T cells sorted from blood, obtained between weeks 55 and 70, from a patient treated with tofacitinib. The chain's CDR3 is CASSPTASGGYTF. The CDR3 nucleotides are TGTGCCAGCAGCCCGACAGCGTCTGGTGGCTACACCTTC.